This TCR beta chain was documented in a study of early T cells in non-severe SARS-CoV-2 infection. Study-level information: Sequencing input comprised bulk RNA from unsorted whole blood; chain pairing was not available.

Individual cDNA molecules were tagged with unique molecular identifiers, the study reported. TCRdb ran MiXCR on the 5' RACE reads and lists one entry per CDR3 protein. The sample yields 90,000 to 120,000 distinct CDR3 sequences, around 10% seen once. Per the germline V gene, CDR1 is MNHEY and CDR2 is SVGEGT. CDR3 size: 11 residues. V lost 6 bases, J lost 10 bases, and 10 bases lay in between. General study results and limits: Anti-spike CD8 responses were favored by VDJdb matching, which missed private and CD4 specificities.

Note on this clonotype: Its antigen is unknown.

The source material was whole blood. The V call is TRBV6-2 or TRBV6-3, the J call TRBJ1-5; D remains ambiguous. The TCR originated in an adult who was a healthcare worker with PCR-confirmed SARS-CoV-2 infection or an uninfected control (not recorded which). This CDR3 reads CASSQGGPQHF. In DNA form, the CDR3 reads TGTGCCAGCAGCCAAGGCGGCCCCCAGCATTTT.